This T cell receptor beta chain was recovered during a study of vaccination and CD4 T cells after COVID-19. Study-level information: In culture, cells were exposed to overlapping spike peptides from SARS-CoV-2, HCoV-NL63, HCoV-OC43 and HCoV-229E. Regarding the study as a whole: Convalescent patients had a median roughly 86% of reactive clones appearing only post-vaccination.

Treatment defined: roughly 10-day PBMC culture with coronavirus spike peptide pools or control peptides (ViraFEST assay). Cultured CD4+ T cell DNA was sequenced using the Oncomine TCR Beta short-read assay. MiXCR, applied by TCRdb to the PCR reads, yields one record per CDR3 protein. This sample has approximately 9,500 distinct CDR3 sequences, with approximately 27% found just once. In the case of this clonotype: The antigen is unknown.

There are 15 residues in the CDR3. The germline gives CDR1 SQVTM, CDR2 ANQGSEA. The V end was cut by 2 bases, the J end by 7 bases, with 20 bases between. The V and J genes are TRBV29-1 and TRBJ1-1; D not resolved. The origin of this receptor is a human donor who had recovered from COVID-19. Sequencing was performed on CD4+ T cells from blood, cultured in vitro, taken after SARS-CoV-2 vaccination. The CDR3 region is CSVEPSVGRPNEAFF. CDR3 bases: TGCAGCGTTGAACCCTCTGTTGGGAGACCCAATGAAGCTTTCTTT.